This T cell receptor beta chain derives from a study of blood T cells in healthy people across ages (dated by TCRdb to between 2014 and 2017). In the study overall: In model experiments, template switching captured roughly one uniquely barcoded TCR beta cDNA molecule for every two T cells. The study measured age-related changes in TCR beta repertoire diversity using deep sequencing normalized with unique cDNA molecular identifiers. Four age groups were formed from the donors: young (average approximately 15 years), middle-aged (roughly 38), aged (62) and long-lived (less than 85). To avoid experimental bias, donors of different ages were spread randomly across the sequencing lanes. Using the same blood draw, the study looked at two additional independent replicas of 1 million unique cDNA reads for two donors, one aged 18 to 30 and the other aged 80 or older. General study outcomes and caveats: The CMV infection status of donors was not known, potentially confounding age-related changes in expanded clonotypes. A strong correlation was found between observed TCR beta diversity and the percentage of naive T cells measured by flow cytometry. As age increased, observed TCR beta diversity per million T cells dropped in a roughly linear way, and a significant reduction was already evident by age roughly 40. Estimates of total diversity based on one million sequenced T cells were regarded as lower bounds and as underestimates. Compared with the aged group, more naive CD4+ T cells, fewer expanded clones and increased TCR diversity were shown by the long-lived group, suggesting age selection. Since profiling was done on bulk unsorted PBMCs, naive and antigen-experienced compartments could not be conclusively compared.

Turning to this clonotype: Its antigen remains unidentified. No base quality values were provided; no much bigger clone lies one nucleotide off.

The donors were around 39 Caucasian individuals from Russia, aged roughly 6 to 95 years, who were systemically healthy. Approximately 9.7 milliliters of peripheral blood were drawn from each donor into EDTA-treated Vacutainer tubes. Ficoll-Paque density-gradient centrifugation was used to isolate PBMCs, with at least 6.5 million per sample. Total RNA, at least 6 micrograms per sample, was extracted from PBMCs with Trizol reagent. The percentages of naive CD45RAhigh/CD27high T cells were determined by flow cytometry on a PBMC aliquot from every donor. The receptor library was made with 5' RACE. Sequenced using an Illumina HiSeq 2500. A second PCR of about 7 to 12 cycles was performed with a sample-barcoded 5' primer and a J-beta primer mix. A unique molecular identifier was introduced onto each TCR beta cDNA molecule by a template-switch 5' adaptor carrying 12 random nucleotides. At least 2.5 million CDR3-containing paired-end reads were obtained from each sample. All of the RNA was converted into first-strand cDNA using the Mint cDNA synthesis kit, with a TRBC-specific oligonucleotide serving as the primer. All cDNA was treated with uracil-DNA glycosylase and then went through a first 18-cycle PCR with the universal primers M1SS and BC2_uni_R. The authors' analysis ran thus. Each sample was normalized by randomly selecting 1 million high-quality reads, each carrying a distinct molecular identifier. Instead of being binned into consensus sequences, reads with shared molecular identifiers were discarded. MiTCR, with a Q25 quality threshold and the strictest error-elimination algorithm, was used for CDR3 identification, clonotype clustering and error correction. A nonparametric unseen species model using Euler transformation provided a lower-bound estimate of total TCR beta diversity. Using fastp trimming at Q25 and MiXCR clonotype assembly, TCRdb reanalyzed the public sequencing data and kept in-frame beta chains. Each record represents a unique CDR3 protein, reported with the most common genes and DNA among its rows. These V and J calls originate from TCRdb's pipeline instead of the authors' own analysis. The sample table lists about 810,000 distinct CDR3 sequences, roughly 35% of them with a count of one. The ten largest clones capture approximately 12% of the sample.

Looking up the germline V gene yields CDR1 SNHLY and CDR2 FYNNEI. The V end loses 3 bases and the J end loses 0 bases, and a stretch of 23 bases separates them. The CDR3 covers 19 residues, taking in both the cysteine and the phenylalanine. This entry keeps only the CDR3 DNA: 57 bases, framed from base 1. The TCR originated in a man aged 18 to 35 in good health. The receptor chain draws on TRBV2 and TRBJ1-1; TRBD1 could be the D gene, as 5 bases match. Sequenced: blood. The CDR3 reads as follows: CASSEGGVVVRDMNTEAFF. The DNA reads TGTGCCAGCAGTGAGGGAGGGGTTGTGGTACGAGACATGAACACTGAAGCTTTCTTT.